The clone carrying this T cell receptor (beta chain) appeared once. Germline V gene lookup returns CDR1 MDHEN and CDR2 SYDVKM. The CDR3 runs 15 residues. Unmatched junction bases numbered 4, after V lost 5 bases and J lost 2 bases. The source of the sample is a study of cytomegalovirus exposure and HLA in healthy donors. Primers included in the PCR were 60 Vbeta and 13 Jbeta primers. The protocol was immunoSEQ multiplex PCR, while the TCRdb copy is restricted to in-frame clones and leaves out a portion. This table has 100,000 or so clones, about 74% appearing once. This receptor was taken from a woman younger than 30 in good health and CMV-seropositive. The sequencing input was PBMCs. The chain is built from TRBV28 and TRBJ2-7, with 12 bases identical to TRBD2. This CDR3 reads CASSRTSGTAYEQYF. The CDR3 region has the DNA TGTGCCAGCAGTCGGACTAGCGGGACCGCCTACGAGCAGTACTTC.